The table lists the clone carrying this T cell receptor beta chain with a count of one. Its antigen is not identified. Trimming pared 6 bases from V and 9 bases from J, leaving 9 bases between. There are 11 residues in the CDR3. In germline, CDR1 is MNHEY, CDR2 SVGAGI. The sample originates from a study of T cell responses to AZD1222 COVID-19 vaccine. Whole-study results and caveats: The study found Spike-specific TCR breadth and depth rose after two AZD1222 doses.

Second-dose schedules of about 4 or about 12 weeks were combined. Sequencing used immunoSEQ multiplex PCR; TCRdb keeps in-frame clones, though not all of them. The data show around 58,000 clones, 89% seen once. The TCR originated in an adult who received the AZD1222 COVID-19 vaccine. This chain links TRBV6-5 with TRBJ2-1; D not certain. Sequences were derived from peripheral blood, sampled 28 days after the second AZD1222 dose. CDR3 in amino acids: CASRSASEQFF. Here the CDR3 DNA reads TGTGCCAGCAGGTCTGCTAGTGAGCAGTTCTTC.